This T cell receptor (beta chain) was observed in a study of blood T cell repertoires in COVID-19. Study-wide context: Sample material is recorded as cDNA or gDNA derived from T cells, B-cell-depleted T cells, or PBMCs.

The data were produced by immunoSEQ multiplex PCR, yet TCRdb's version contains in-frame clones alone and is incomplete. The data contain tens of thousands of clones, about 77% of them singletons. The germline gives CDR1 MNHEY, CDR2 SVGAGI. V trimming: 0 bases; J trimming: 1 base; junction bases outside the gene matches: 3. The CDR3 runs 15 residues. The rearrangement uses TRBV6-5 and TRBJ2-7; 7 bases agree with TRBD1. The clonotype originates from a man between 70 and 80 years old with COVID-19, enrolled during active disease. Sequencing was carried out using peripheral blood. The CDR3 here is CASSYSFRGSYEQYF. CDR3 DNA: TGTGCCAGCAGTTACTCGTTCAGGGGGTCCTACGAGCAGTACTTC.